A selection of T cell receptor beta chains follows, all from one sample in a study of T cells in tuberculosis. Produced via immunoSEQ multiplex PCR; TCRdb's table is partial and in-frame only. The repertoire includes tens of thousands of clones, roughly 91% of them detected once, and under 2.5% sits in the top ten. Sequenced input: CD1b-GMM tetramer-negative cells sorted from PBMCs. The receptors were gathered from an adult woman with latent tuberculosis. Both conserved end residues are part of each CDR3. The D gene is left open where the match is weak. A clone size is listed for some rows: how often the clone was seen (once, few, many), or a class if it is expanded.

j_gene | v_gene | d_gene | abundance | CDR3aa | CDR3nt
TRBJ1-2 | TRBV11-2 | TRBD1 | NA | CASSTGQFYGYTF | TGTGCCAGCAGCACGGGACAGTTTTATGGCTACACCTTC
TRBJ2-1 | TRBV2 | TRBD2 | once | CASRTSASNEQFF | TGTGCCAGTCGGACTAGCGCAAGCAATGAGCAGTTCTTC
TRBJ2-1 | TRBV7-3 | TRBD2 | NA | CASSFGGGSYNEQFF | TGTGCCAGCAGCTTTGGCGGGGGCTCCTACAATGAGCAGTTCTTC
TRBJ1-5 | TRBV5-6 | TRBD1 | NA | CASSLQGGNQPQHF | TGTGCCAGCAGCTTACAGGGGGGCAATCAGCCCCAGCATTTT
TRBJ1-2 | TRBV25-1 | NA | NA | CASSEKRVDGYTF | TGTGCCAGCAGTGAAAAGCGAGTTGATGGCTACACCTTC
TRBJ2-1 | TRBV5-6 | TRBD2 | few | CASSLELAGGPSYNEQFF | TGTGCCAGCAGCTTGGAGTTAGCGGGGGGGCCGTCGTACAATGAGCAGTTCTTC
TRBJ1-2 | TRBV7-9 | NA | NA | CASSLPQGANYGYTF | TGTGCCAGCAGCTTACCGCAGGGCGCCAACTATGGCTACACCTTC
TRBJ2-7 | TRBV6-1 | NA | NA | CASNFRENYEQYF | TGTGCCAGCAACTTCCGGGAGAACTACGAGCAGTACTTC
TRBJ1-3 | TRBV7-2 | TRBD1 | NA | CASSFGTGLSGNTIYF | TGTGCCAGCAGCTTTGGGACAGGGCTTTCTGGAAACACCATATATTTT
TRBJ2-7 | TRBV21-1 | NA | few | CASSKVGDRAYEQYF | TGTGCCAGCAGCAAAGTCGGGGACAGGGCGTACGAGCAGTACTTC
TRBJ1-2 | TRBV5-1 | NA | NA | CASSSGGGHGYTF | TGCGCCAGCAGCTCGGGGGGGGGCCATGGCTACACCTTC